These 13 T cell receptor beta chains were sequenced from one sample in a study of blood T cells in healthy people across ages. With a J-beta primer mix and a sample-barcoded 5' primer, a second PCR ran 7 to 11 cycles. TCRdb reanalysed the 5' RACE reads using MiXCR and keeps one entry per CDR3 protein. The sample records some 930,000 distinct CDR3 sequences, just under 30% being singletons. These data were also filed under a second study, of T cells of mothers and their children.

Sequencing used blood. The source is a woman between 40 and 50 years old in good health.

V is TRBV19 and J is TRBJ1-2; D is undetermined. CDR3 length: 15 residues. The V gene's germline CDR1 is LNHDA and CDR2 SQIVND (reference sequence). V lost 7 bases to trimming and J lost 6 bases, with 21 bases between them. The CDR3: CASKESGKGRNGYTF. CDR3 sequence (DNA): TGTGCCAGTAAAGAGTCGGGGAAGGGAAGGAATGGCTACACCTTC. Full variable domain (rest looked up from reference TRBV19 and TRBJ1-2): DGGITQSPKYLFRKEGQNVTLSCEQNLNHDAMYWYRQDPGQGLRLIYYSQIVNDFQKGDIAEGYSVSREKKESFPLTVTSAQKNPTAFYLCASKESGKGRNGYTFGSGTRLTVV.

This clonotype has more than one count but fewer than ten. V is TRBV7-9 and J is TRBJ2-2; TRBD2 matches 9 bases. Germline V gene lookup returns CDR1 SEHNR and CDR2 FQNEAQ (reference sequence). With 6 bases clipped from V and 6 bases from J, the junction kept 11 bases outside the gene matches. The CDR3 sequence is 16 residues long. The CDR3 protein is CASRYPGLAVAGELFF. The CDR3 DNA reads TGTGCCAGCAGATATCCGGGACTAGCCGTAGCCGGGGAGCTGTTTTTT.

Only a few counts were recorded for this clonotype. The chain recombines TRBV10-3 with TRBJ1-1; D unresolved. Germline values: CDR1 ENHRY, CDR2 SYGVKD. Trimming removed 2 bases from V and 4 bases from J, with 8 bases in between. The CDR3 length is 13 residues. The CDR3 is CAISERVGTEAFF. In DNA form, the CDR3 reads TGTGCCATCAGTGAGAGGGTTGGCACTGAAGCTTTCTTT.

This clonotype came up once. The rearrangement uses TRBV30 and TRBJ1-1; D is undetermined. The V end was cut by 4 bases, the J end by 2 bases, with 8 bases between. Germline loops: CDR1 GTSNPN, CDR2 SVGIG (reference sequence). The CDR3 consists of 12 residues. The CDR3 DNA sequence: TGTGCCTGGAAACAGCCTAACACTGAAGCTTTCTTT. Encoded protein: CAWKQPNTEAFF.

This clonotype was detected only a few times. The genes are TRBV12-3 or TRBV12-4 and TRBJ2-3; no clear D gene. Trimming shortened V by 3 bases and J by 1 base, and 14 bases separated the two germline ends. The CDR3 sequence is 16 residues long. The CDR3, as DNA: TGTGCCAGCAGTTTTTGGTCGGCGCACCGCACAGATACGCAGTATTTT. It yields the protein CASSFWSAHRTDTQYF.

This clonotype showed up many times. The V gene is TRBV20-1, the J gene TRBJ2-4, with D perhaps being TRBD1 or TRBD2 (5 bases each). Germline V lookup: CDR1 DFQATT, CDR2 SNEGSKA (reference sequence). The V gene lost 3 bases and the J gene lost 6 bases, with 12 bases spanning the gap. The length of the CDR3 is 13 residues. The CDR3 coding sequence is TGCAGTGCTAGCTCCAGGGCGGGAAACATTCAGTACTTC. Translation: CSASSRAGNIQYF.

This clonotype was seen only a few times. The chain couples TRBV7-8 to TRBJ1-2, with a weak D call TRBD1 (6 bases). The germline gives CDR1 SGHVS, CDR2 FQNEAQ. The CDR3 spans 13 residues. V lost 2 bases and J 8 bases, leaving 12 bases between the germline ends. As DNA, the CDR3 is TGTGCCAGCAGCTTACAGGGGTACGAGGGCTACACCTTC. Encoded protein: CASSLQGYEGYTF.

The V and J genes are TRBV19 and TRBJ1-1, with TRBD1 matching over 11 bases. The CDR3 sequence is 17 residues long. Germline V gives CDR1 LNHDA, CDR2 SQIVND (reference sequence). The trim removed 9 bases at V and 8 bases at J, leaving 20 bases unmatched. CDR3 in amino acids: CASNRGQGARRNVEAFF. CDR3 sequence (DNA): TGTGCCAGCAACCGCGGACAGGGGGCTCGACGGAACGTCGAAGCTTTCTTT.

The chain has TRBV29-1 and TRBJ1-1; possible D gene TRBD1, 5 bases. The ends were cut back, 0 bases at V and 3 bases at J, with 14 bases in the middle. The CDR3 extends over 15 amino acids. Germline V gene sequence: CDR1 SQVTM, CDR2 ANQGSEA. The CDR3 loop is CSVEEYGGRDTEAFF. CDR3 sequence (DNA): TGCAGCGTTGAAGAGTATGGGGGTAGGGACACTGAAGCTTTCTTT.

In its sample, this clonotype was seen a few times. This chain joins TRBV24-1 and TRBJ2-2; 7 positions agree with TRBD1. The V gene's germline CDR1 is KGHDR and CDR2 SFDVKD. J gave up 5 bases and V 4 bases, and 3 bases lay outside the gene matches. The CDR3 totals 14 residues. CDR3 protein: CATSEYRGTGELFF. The DNA of the CDR3 is TGTGCCACCAGTGAATACAGGGGTACCGGGGAGCTGTTTTTT.

This clonotype appeared a few times. This chain links TRBV6-1 with TRBJ1-6; 10 bases match TRBD1. The V gene end was trimmed by 3 bases and the J gene end by 0 bases; junction bases not matched to a gene: 14. The CDR3 runs 21 residues. Per the germline V gene, CDR1 is MNHNS and CDR2 is SASEGT. The DNA of the CDR3 is TGTGCCAGCAGTGACGAGACCGACAGGGGGCAATTCCGCTCCTATAATTCACCCCTCCACTTT. Translation gives CASSDETDRGQFRSYNSPLHF.

There are a few counts of this clonotype. The V and J genes are TRBV6-2 or TRBV6-3 and TRBJ2-3; 10 nucleotides match TRBD2. Germline V gives CDR1 MNHEY, CDR2 SVGEGT. After removal of 0 bases from V and 7 bases from J, the junction contained 4 bases not matched to a gene. This CDR3 has 15 amino acids. In DNA, the CDR3 is TGTGCCAGCAGTTACTCAAAGACTAGCGGGTATACGCAGTATTTT. Translated: CASSYSKTSGYTQYF.

This clonotype was counted ten times or more. The rearrangement uses TRBV7-2 and TRBJ2-5; D is uncertain. The CDR3 is 12 amino acids. The germline V and J ends were trimmed by 3 bases and 3 bases, with 5 bases remaining between them. CDR1 SGHTA and CDR2 FQGNSA come from the germline V gene. The CDR3 DNA sequence: TGTGCCAGCAGCTTGATAAAAGAGACCCAGTACTTC. Protein: CASSLIKETQYF.